These 20 T cell receptor beta chains were sequenced from one sample in a study of T cells in Graves' hyperthyroidism and ophthalmopathy (dated by TCRdb to about 2019). Library construction relied on multiplex PCR. Sequencing was performed on an Illumina HiSeq 2000. TCR beta CDR3 regions were amplified from RNA transcripts. The first round of RT-PCR for the TCR CDR3 was performed with the HTBI primer set and the Qiagen OneStep RT-PCR kit. The public reads were quality trimmed at Q25 with fastp and then assembled into clones with MiXCR by TCRdb, keeping productive beta chains. Rows with a matching CDR3 protein are joined into one entry that keeps the most common DNA and genes. The sample records hundreds of thousands of distinct CDR3 sequences, approximately 14% of which are singletons. 10% of the sample is in the top ten clones. Sequencing input: blood. These TCRs come from a woman between 18 and 29 years old with Graves' hyperthyroidism.

This rearrangement joins TRBV7-8 to TRBJ1-2; no clear D gene. CDR1 and CDR2 (germline): SGHVS, FQNEAQ. Trimming took off 5 bases at V and 4 bases at J, with 14 bases between the two ends. CDR3 length equals 14 residues. The CDR3 reads CASSPTQSSYGYTF. The CDR3 bases are TGTGCCAGCAGCCCAACACAGAGCTCCTATGGCTACACCTTC.

This clonotype has a count of ten or more. The V call is TRBV20-1, the J call TRBJ2-1; no definite D call. The V end was cut by 4 bases, the J end by 2 bases, with 9 bases between. The CDR3 totals 13 residues. Looked up from germline, CDR1 is DFQATT and CDR2 is SNEGSKA (reference sequence). The CDR3 region is CSANYATYNEQFF. CDR3 in DNA: TGCAGTGCTAATTACGCAACCTACAATGAGCAGTTCTTC.

This clonotype was recorded at least ten times. This sequence joins TRBV7-9 and TRBJ2-1, with 8 nucleotides matching TRBD2. This CDR3 comprises 15 residues. The V gene end was trimmed by 3 bases and the J gene end by 4 bases; junction bases not matched to a gene: 5. CDR1 is SEHNR, CDR2 FQNEAQ, per germline (reference sequence). The CDR3 region is CASSFVTSGYNEQFF. The CDR3 coding sequence is TGTGCCAGCAGCTTTGTCACTAGCGGTTACAATGAGCAGTTCTTC.

The chain links TRBV2 to TRBJ2-1; tentative D call: TRBD2 (5 bases). The CDR3 is 14 residues long. From germline, CDR1 is SNHLY and CDR2 FYNNEI. V lost 8 bases, J lost 0 bases, and 11 bases lay in between. CDR3 amino acids: CASPTGSSYNEQFF. DNA of the CDR3: TGTGCCAGCCCGACGGGGAGCTCCTACAATGAGCAGTTCTTC.

J is TRBJ2-1 and V is TRBV24-1, with TRBD1 identical over 7 bases. Germline CDR1 and CDR2: KGHDR and SFDVKD. The trim removed 3 bases at V and 3 bases at J, leaving 7 bases unmatched. The CDR3 is 16 amino acids. Here the CDR3 reads CATSDRQGVRYNEQFF. The DNA of the CDR3 is TGTGCCACCAGTGATCGACAGGGAGTTCGCTACAATGAGCAGTTCTTC.

This clonotype was observed at least ten times. The rearrangement joins TRBV29-1 to TRBJ2-7; perhaps TRBD2 as D (5 bases). The CDR3 length is 13 residues. Germline CDR1 and CDR2: SQVTM and ANQGSEA. V shed 6 bases and J shed 0 bases, with 12 bases lying between them. The CDR3 DNA reads TGCAGCGTGAGCGGAGGAAGCTCCTACGAGCAGTACTTC. The encoded protein is CSVSGGSSYEQYF.

This clonotype was seen a handful of times. A much larger clone differs from this one at a single base, so this may be a read error. Given the absence of the conserved phenylalanine or tryptophan at the CDR3 end, a read error is likely. This chain uses TRBV6-1 with TRBJ1-1; D call uncertain. Germline CDR1 and CDR2: MNHNS and SASEGT. Deletions cut 5 bases from V and 4 bases from J, with 11 bases between. The CDR3 extends over 13 amino acids. CDR3 in amino acids: CASSPLAPTEAFL. The CDR3 DNA is TGTGCCAGCAGTCCGCTCGCCCCCACTGAAGCTTTCCTT.

There are many counts of this clonotype. The V and J genes are TRBV15 and TRBJ1-1; D might be TRBD1 (6 bases). This CDR3 is 17 amino acids long. CDR1 is LNHNV and CDR2 is YYDKDF in the germline V gene (reference sequence). Trimming left V 1 base short and J 3 bases short, with 18 bases between. CDR3 loop: CATSRGTGRLGYTEAFF. The CDR3 bases are TGTGCCACCAGCAGAGGCACAGGGCGGTTAGGATACACTGAAGCTTTCTTT.

This clonotype was observed a handful of times. The chain is built from TRBV20-1 and TRBJ1-6; D remains unclear. The CDR3 has 15 amino acids. Germline lookup yields CDR1 DFQATT and CDR2 SNEGSKA (reference sequence). V was cut by 4 bases and J by 0 bases, with 10 bases left in between. CDR3 amino acids: CSATSASSYNSPLHF. The CDR3 coding sequence is TGCAGTGCTACGTCAGCGAGCTCCTATAATTCACCCCTCCACTTT.

Regarding this clonotype: A read error may be the cause here, since a much bigger clone is one base away. V and J are TRBV12-5 and TRBJ1-1; perhaps TRBD1 as D (5 bases). Germline CDR1 is LGHNT and CDR2 is FRNRAP. The CDR3 contains 13 residues. The CDR3 sequence: CASGQRPDTESFF. The CDR3 DNA sequence: TGTGCTAGTGGCCAGCGGCCGGACACTGAATCTTTCTTT.

V is TRBV3-1 and J is TRBJ1-2; D not resolved. Germline CDR1 is LGHDT and CDR2 is YNNKEL (reference sequence). The CDR3 length is 15 residues. V gave up 7 bases and J gave up 3 bases, with 18 bases separating them. The chain's CDR3 is CASTKTPIFHYGYTF. CDR3 DNA: TGTGCCAGCACTAAAACTCCGATCTTCCACTATGGCTACACCTTC.

This clonotype came up a few times. The chain employs TRBV6-2 or TRBV6-3 and TRBJ2-1; 8 positions agree with TRBD1. Per germline, CDR1 MNHEY and CDR2 SVGEGT. The CDR3 totals 15 residues. Unmatched junction bases numbered 5, after V lost 3 bases and J lost 4 bases. The CDR3, as DNA: TGTGCCAGCAGTTATGACGACAGGGGTTACAATGAGCAGTTCTTC. Amino acids: CASSYDDRGYNEQFF.

This clonotype was found many times. The chain combines TRBV29-1 with TRBJ2-5; 7 bases agree with TRBD1. Germline CDR1 and CDR2: SQVTM and ANQGSEA. V lost 5 bases to trimming and J lost 5 bases; unmatched junction nucleotides: 5. The CDR3 has 12 amino acids. The CDR3 bases are TGCAGCGTTACAGGGGTTGGGGAGACCCAGTACTTC. Residues: CSVTGVGETQYF.

The rearrangement links TRBV5-1 to TRBJ1-5; unclear D gene. Per germline, CDR1 SGHRS and CDR2 YFSETQ. V was shortened by 0 bases and J by 0 bases, with 7 bases between the two germline ends. The CDR3 runs 15 residues. CDR3 in DNA: TGCGCCAGCAGCTTGGTTGGTGATAGCAATCAGCCCCAGCATTTT. Amino acid sequence: CASSLVGDSNQPQHF. Complete variable domain (other parts from reference TRBV5-1 and TRBJ1-5): KAGVTQTPRYLIKTRGQQVTLSCSPISGHRSVSWYQQTPGQGLQFLFEYFSETQRNKGNFPGRFSGRQFSNSRSEMNVSTLELGDSALYLCASSLVGDSNQPQHFGDGTRLSIL.

In this sample, this clonotype turned up many times. The V call is TRBV5-4, the J call TRBJ2-1, with 15 bases lining up with TRBD2. The V segment lost 7 bases and the J segment 2 bases; nucleotides outside the gene matches: 7. CDR1 SGHNT and CDR2 YYREEE come from the germline V gene (reference sequence). This CDR3 has 17 amino acids. In DNA, the CDR3 is TGTGCCAGCGGAGGGACTAGCGGGAGGAAAACCTACAATGAGCAGTTCTTC. Translation gives CASGGTSGRKTYNEQFF.

The table lists this clonotype with many counts. The J gene is TRBJ2-7, the V gene TRBV27, with D possibly being TRBD2 (7 bases). CDR3 size: 12 residues. Germline CDR1 reads MNHEY; CDR2 reads SMNVEV (reference sequence). V was cut by 7 bases and J by 3 bases, with 10 bases left in between. The CDR3 protein is CASKGGSYEQYF. The CDR3 bases are TGTGCCAGCAAGGGGGGGAGCTACGAGCAGTACTTC.

This clonotype was counted only a few times. The chain couples TRBV3-1 to TRBJ2-2; D possibly corresponds to TRBD1 (6 bases). Trimming removed 4 bases from V and 4 bases from J, with 28 bases in between. The germline CDR1 and CDR2 sequences are LGHDT and YNNKEL (reference sequence). The length of the CDR3 is 20 residues. The CDR3, as DNA: TGTGCCAGCAGCCCGTTGCCCCCCCTTGCGCAGGGGATGGGCACCGGGGAGCTGTTTTTT. As protein: CASSPLPPLAQGMGTGELFF.

The sample holds many counts of this clonotype. The chain recombines TRBV20-1 with TRBJ2-3; 7 positions match TRBD2. This CDR3 is built from 13 residues. Germline assignment: CDR1 DFQATT and CDR2 SNEGSKA (reference sequence). J was trimmed by 3 bases and V by 5 bases; bases with no gene match: 5. Written as DNA, the CDR3 is TGCAGTGCTGCGGGAGTCAGGACAGATACGCAGTATTTT. Amino acid sequence: CSAAGVRTDTQYF.

The gene calls are TRBV11-3 and TRBJ2-7; 11 bases are a match to TRBD2. Germline values: CDR1 SGHNT, CDR2 YENEEA. Trimming cost V 6 bases and J 6 bases; bases outside gene matches: 19. The CDR3 runs 18 residues. CDR3: CASSSPSGRHKGGSEQYF. The CDR3 nucleotides are TGTGCCAGCAGTTCTCCTAGCGGGAGGCACAAGGGGGGTTCCGAGCAGTACTTC. Full variable domain (remainder filled in from reference TRBV11-3 and TRBJ2-7): EAGVVQSPRYKIIEKKQPVAFWCNPISGHNTLYWYLQNLGQGPELLIRYENEEAVDDSQLPKDRFSAERLKGVDSTLKIQPAELGDSAVYLCASSSPSGRHKGGSEQYFGPGTRLTVT.

This clonotype was detected many times. This sequence joins TRBV7-2 and TRBJ2-5; 8 bases are a match to TRBD2. CDR1 and CDR2 from the germline V gene are SGHTA and FQGNSA. Germline trimming cut 6 bases from V and 5 bases from J; bases unmatched to any gene: 17. The CDR3 extends over 17 amino acids. Written as DNA, the CDR3 is TGTGCCAGCAGGCCTGGGGTGCTGTCAGGCGGGGGGGAGACCCAGTACTTC. The encoded protein is CASRPGVLSGGGETQYF. The full variable domain, in which reference TRBV7-2 and TRBJ2-5 provide the parts outside the CDR3, is GAGVSQSPSNKVTEKGKDVELRCDPISGHTALYWYRQSLGQGLEFLIYFQGNSAPDKSGLPSDRFSAERTGGSVSTLTIQRTQQEDSAVYLCASRPGVLSGGGETQYFGPGTRLLVL.